This T cell receptor (beta chain) derives from a study of blood T cell repertoires in COVID-19. Study-level information: COVID-19 samples from acute and convalescent phases originated in the United States, Italy and Spain. The cDNA or gDNA used as material had been derived from T cells, B-cell-depleted T cells, or PBMCs.

Per the study methods: Cell counts per sample came from amplifying reference gene primers. Sequencing was performed with immunoSEQ multiplex PCR; in TCRdb, only in-frame clones are kept and a portion is missing. That table is the source of V, J and clone size, and D and trimming were worked out from the DNA. The data contain about 150,000 clones, over 80% of them singletons. The CDR3 runs 16 residues. V was clipped by 0 bases and J by 5 bases; unmatched bases: 8. Germline V gene data show CDR1 as MNHEY and CDR2 as SVGAGI. This sequence joins TRBV6-5 and TRBJ2-7; 9 nucleotides align to TRBD1. This receptor was obtained from a man over 45 who had recovered from COVID-19. The sample consisted of peripheral blood. DNA for the CDR3: TGTGCCAGCAGTTACTCGATTTGGGACAGGGTCCACGAGCAGTACTTC. It encodes CASSYSIWDRVHEQYF.